This T cell receptor (beta chain) was sequenced during a study of blood T cell repertoires in COVID-19. Clinical history as reported by participants underpinned cohort assignment. Here immunoSEQ multiplex PCR was the method, and the copy in TCRdb shows in-frame clones only, minus some. The sample includes over 300,000 clones, just over 85% of them seen just once. The CDR3 is 15 residues long. The V end lost 4 bases, the J end lost 6 bases, and 18 bases lay between the germline ends. In germline, CDR1 is SGHAT, CDR2 FQNNGV. The source of this sequence is a woman younger than 35 who had recovered from COVID-19. The chain has TRBV11-2 and TRBJ1-1; maybe TRBD1 (5 bases). Specimen: PBMCs or T cells enriched from blood (not recorded which). CDR3: CASSSRIPGDSEAFF. Here the CDR3 DNA reads TGTGCCAGCAGCTCAAGGATTCCGGGGGACTCTGAAGCTTTCTTT.